One sample yielded the 29 T cell receptor beta chains listed below, sequenced in a study of T cells after yellow fever vaccination. TCRdb recomputed calls from the 5' RACE reads with MiXCR, one row per CDR3 protein. The sample holds roughly 99,000 distinct CDR3 sequences, 5.8% seen once. The sample consisted of CD8+ T cells sorted from PBMCs, taken 10 days after the yellow fever booster vaccination. The receptors here all came from a man between 18 and 29 years old who received the YFV17D yellow fever vaccine.

This CDR3 reads CASSPSPENTGELFF. CDR3 in DNA: TGCGCCAGCAGCCCCTCTCCTGAGAACACCGGGGAGCTGTTTTTT. The chain is built from TRBV4-3 and TRBJ2-2; no clear D. CDR1 and CDR2 from the germline V gene are LGHNA and YSLEER. V dropped 4 bases and J dropped 1 base, with 10 bases sitting between them. The CDR3 is 15 residues long.

The gene calls are TRBV27 and TRBJ1-2; D is uncertain. V dropped 3 bases and J dropped 3 bases, with 8 bases sitting between them. Germline V gives CDR1 MNHEY, CDR2 SMNVEV (reference sequence). The CDR3 runs 13 residues. CDR3 loop: CASSFGGYYGYTF. As DNA, the CDR3 is TGTGCCAGCAGTTTTGGCGGATACTATGGCTACACCTTC.

This clonotype was seen more than once but under ten times. This chain joins TRBV20-1 and TRBJ1-2; 11 bases line up with TRBD1. This CDR3 has 13 amino acids. Germline V gene data show CDR1 as DFQATT and CDR2 as SNEGSKA (reference sequence). V trimming: 6 bases; J trimming: 6 bases; junction bases outside the gene matches: 6. Here the CDR3 reads CSARTGGAHGYTF. DNA of the CDR3: TGCAGTGCGAGGACAGGGGGCGCGCATGGCTACACCTTC.

This clonotype was detected many times. The V gene is TRBV11-2, the J gene TRBJ2-7; D may be TRBD2 (6 bases). The CDR3 has 12 amino acids. Germline V gene sequence: CDR1 SGHAT, CDR2 FQNNGV. Trimming shortened V by 4 bases and J by 6 bases, and 10 bases separated the two germline ends. In nucleotides, the CDR3 is TGTGCCAGCAGCTATACCGGGAGCGAGCAGTACTTC. Its translation is CASSYTGSEQYF.

This chain joins TRBV2 and TRBJ1-6; D uncertain. This CDR3 contains 15 residues. Germline CDR1 and CDR2: SNHLY and FYNNEI. The V and J ends lost 1 base and 10 bases respectively, with 14 bases between them. The CDR3 sequence: CASSEGVWEGSPLHF. In DNA, the CDR3 is TGTGCCAGCAGTGAAGGTGTCTGGGAGGGCTCACCCCTCCACTTT.

This clonotype was detected many times. This chain joins TRBV18 and TRBJ2-3, with TRBD2 as a possible D gene (6 bases). CDR3 size: 14 residues. V shed 2 bases and J shed 6 bases, with 12 bases lying between them. Germline CDR1 reads KGHSH; CDR2 reads LQKENI. The DNA of the CDR3 is TGTGCCAGCTCACCAAGGGGACTCGAGGATACGCAGTATTTT. Translation: CASSPRGLEDTQYF. Together with reference TRBV18 and TRBJ2-3, the CDR3 gives the full variable domain: NAGVMQNPRHLVRRRGQEARLRCSPMKGHSHVYWYRQLPEEGLKFMVYLQKENIIDESGMPKERFSAEFPKEGPSILRIQQVVRGDSAAYFCASSPRGLEDTQYFGPGTRLTVL.

The CDR3: CASSADWGSYNEQFF. CDR3 nucleotides: TGTGCCAGCAGTGCGGACTGGGGTTCCTACAATGAGCAGTTCTTC. The chain employs TRBV6-1 and TRBJ2-1; D is perhaps TRBD2 (5 bases). Germline V lookup: CDR1 MNHNS, CDR2 SASEGT. This CDR3 comprises 15 residues. V was cut by 4 bases and J by 1 base, with 11 bases left in between.

This clonotype came up a few times. The chain links TRBV4-2 to TRBJ1-1, with D uncertain. The germline V gene encodes CDR1 LGHNA and CDR2 YNFKEQ. The CDR3 spans 13 residues. The germline V and J ends were trimmed by 0 bases and 8 bases, with 10 bases remaining between them. CDR3 sequence reads: CASSQELMGEAFF. In DNA, the CDR3 is TGTGCCAGCAGCCAAGAATTGATGGGCGAAGCTTTCTTT.

About this clonotype itself: The conserved phenylalanine or tryptophan normally closing the CDR3 is absent here, so this likely arose from a read error. J is TRBJ2-3 and V is TRBV6-5; maybe TRBD1 (5 bases). The CDR3 is 15 amino acids. V dropped 1 base and J dropped 6 bases, with 14 bases sitting between them. CDR1 MNHEY and CDR2 SVGAGI come from the germline V gene. CDR3 amino acids: CASSYLGATQDTQYS. In nucleotides, the CDR3 is TGTGCCAGCAGTTACTTAGGGGCCACCCAGGATACGCAGTATTCT.

This clonotype was counted a few times. The chain combines TRBV5-6 with TRBJ1-2, with D perhaps matching TRBD1 (5 bases). Trimming left V 3 bases short and J 5 bases short, with 8 bases between. Germline V gene sequence: CDR1 SGHDT, CDR2 YYEEEE. The CDR3 consists of 12 residues. The CDR3 reads CASSYRQYGYTF. CDR3 DNA sequence: TGTGCCAGCAGCTATCGACAGTATGGCTACACCTTC. The full variable domain, its missing parts supplied by reference TRBV5-6 and TRBJ1-2, is DAGVTQSPTHLIKTRGQQVTLRCSPKSGHDTVSWYQQALGQGPQFIFQYYEEEERQRGNFPDRFSGHQFPNYSSELNVNALLLGDSALYLCASSYRQYGYTFGSGTRLTVV.

By sample fraction, this clonotype is medium-sized. V and J are TRBV23-1 and TRBJ2-2; 9 nucleotides agree with TRBD1. TRBV23-1 is reported as an ORF; its role is uncertain. The CDR3 is 16 amino acids. V trimming: 0 bases; J trimming: 4 bases; junction bases outside the gene matches: 3. Here the CDR3 DNA reads TGCGCCAGCAGTCAATCGGGGACAGGGACCACCGGGGAGCTGTTTTTT. This gives the protein CASSQSGTGTTGELFF.

The J gene is TRBJ1-1, the V gene TRBV5-1, with a tentative D call TRBD1 (6 bases). CDR3 length: 15 residues. The V and J ends lost 2 bases and 0 bases respectively, with 11 bases between them. The V gene's germline CDR1 is SGHRS and CDR2 YFSETQ. In DNA, the CDR3 is TGCGCCAGCAGCTTATATACAGGGATGAACACTGAAGCTTTCTTT. Encoded protein: CASSLYTGMNTEAFF.

This clonotype has a handful of counts. This chain connects TRBV6-4 to TRBJ2-1, with a possible D match to TRBD1 (8 bases). The CDR3 length is 14 residues. CDR1 is MRHNA and CDR2 is SNTAGT in the germline V gene. V gave up 6 bases and J gave up 7 bases, with 16 bases separating them. The CDR3 protein is CASSQTGEGNEQFF. Here the CDR3 DNA reads TGTGCCAGCAGCCAGACAGGGGAGGGAAATGAGCAGTTCTTC.

This clonotype was found many times. V usage is TRBV7-2 and J usage is TRBJ1-1, with D uncertain. Trimming shortened V by 1 base and J by 0 bases, and 9 bases separated the two germline ends. Germline loops: CDR1 SGHTA, CDR2 FQGNSA. CDR3 length equals 15 residues. The CDR3 nucleotides read TGTGCCAGCAGCTTAGTTGTCCGGGTGAACACTGAAGCTTTCTTT. This translates into CASSLVVRVNTEAFF.

This clonotype was counted a few times. The chain has TRBV6-5 and TRBJ2-3; the match to TRBD2 covers 8 bases. The germline V gene encodes CDR1 MNHEY and CDR2 SVGAGI. V was clipped by 0 bases and J by 5 bases; unmatched bases: 4. This CDR3 is built from 15 residues. The DNA for the CDR3 is TGTGCCAGCAGTTACTCGGGAGCGGGGGAAGATACGCAGTATTTT. Protein: CASSYSGAGEDTQYF.

This clonotype appeared a few times. The CDR3, as DNA: TGTGCCAGCAGCCCGTCTACGGCTGGAAACACCATATATTTT. Translated, it gives CASSPSTAGNTIYF. V is TRBV12-3 or TRBV12-4 and J is TRBJ1-3; D not resolved. CDR3 size: 14 residues. V was clipped by 6 bases and J by 2 bases, with 11 bases between them.

The sample holds a few counts of this clonotype. The chain links TRBV19 to TRBJ2-6; TRBD2 aligns across 7 bases. The CDR3 has 15 amino acids. Germline CDR1 reads LNHDA; CDR2 reads SQIVND (reference sequence). Trimming removed 6 bases from V and 4 bases from J; junction bases left unmatched: 6. The CDR3 sequence is CASSWGGAGANVLTF. The CDR3 DNA follows: TGTGCCAGTAGCTGGGGAGGGGCCGGGGCCAACGTCCTGACTTTC.

CDR3 loop: CASSPPTGYSYEQYF. As DNA, the CDR3 is TGTGCCAGCTCACCACCGACGGGATACTCCTACGAGCAGTACTTC. The chain uses TRBV18 and TRBJ2-7; TRBD2 is a possible D gene (5 bases). The CDR3 is 15 amino acids. Germline values: CDR1 KGHSH, CDR2 LQKENI. Between the trimmed V and J ends, which lost 0 bases and 0 bases, there was a span of 9 bases.

This clonotype was counted a few times. The chain joins TRBV6-2 or TRBV6-3 to TRBJ2-7; 11 bases agree with TRBD2. CDR3 length: 18 residues. The J segment lost 1 base and the V segment lost 5 bases, leaving 13 bases of the junction unmatched. Germline V gene lookup returns CDR1 MNHEY and CDR2 SVGEGT. The CDR3 here is CASSPMSVAGGRSYEQYF. DNA for the CDR3: TGTGCCAGCAGTCCCATGTCGGTAGCGGGGGGGCGGTCCTACGAGCAGTACTTC.

This clonotype was counted between two and nine times. The CDR3 coding sequence is TGTGCCATCAGTGAGTCGATGGCTCTCGGGACAGAAGCTTTCTTT. Its translation: CAISESMALGTEAFF. V usage is TRBV10-3 and J usage is TRBJ1-1, with D perhaps TRBD1 (6 bases). CDR3 length: 15 residues. Between the trimmed V and J ends, which lost 0 bases and 8 bases, there was a span of 16 bases. The germline V gene encodes CDR1 ENHRY and CDR2 SYGVKD.

This clonotype was seen a handful of times. The chain is built from TRBV12-3 or TRBV12-4 and TRBJ1-1; 8 bases are a match to TRBD1. The CDR3 extends over 14 amino acids. The J segment lost 3 bases and the V segment lost 6 bases, leaving 6 bases of the junction unmatched. The CDR3 DNA reads TGTGCCAGCAGCAGGGACAGGATTTACACTGAAGCTTTCTTT. This sequence encodes CASSRDRIYTEAFF.

This clonotype occurred a few times. The V and J genes are TRBV4-1 and TRBJ1-1, with a weak D call TRBD1 (5 bases). The length of the CDR3 is 13 residues. V lost 6 bases and J 5 bases, leaving 13 bases between the germline ends. The germline V gene encodes CDR1 MGHRA and CDR2 YSYEKL. Here the CDR3 reads CASRVGGSTEAFF. The CDR3 DNA reads as TGCGCCAGCAGAGTCGGGGGTAGTACTGAAGCTTTCTTT.

This clonotype occurred a few times. The V gene is TRBV4-1, the J gene TRBJ2-2, with no clear D. This CDR3 comprises 11 residues. V was shortened by 8 bases and J by 7 bases, with 8 bases between the two germline ends. Germline-derived CDR1 and CDR2 are MGHRA and YSYEKL. The CDR3 sequence: CASRTIGELFF. The CDR3 region has the DNA TGCGCCAGCCGAACTATCGGGGAGCTGTTTTTT.

This clonotype appeared many times. The chain couples TRBV7-9 to TRBJ2-7, with 9 bases matching TRBD1. CDR3 length equals 15 residues. The trim removed 6 bases at V and 3 bases at J, leaving 9 bases unmatched. Germline V gene data show CDR1 as SEHNR and CDR2 as FQNEAQ (reference sequence). The CDR3 here is CASSQGTGKGYEQYV. Here the CDR3 DNA reads TGTGCCAGCAGTCAAGGGACAGGGAAAGGCTACGAGCAGTACGTC.

This clonotype has ten or more counts. This chain uses TRBV5-6 with TRBJ2-5; D is perhaps TRBD1 or TRBD2 (5 bases each). The CDR3 runs 13 residues. V was shortened by 4 bases and J by 5 bases, with 12 bases between the two germline ends. Germline CDR1 is SGHDT and CDR2 is YYEEEE. CDR3 loop: CASSPDWGETQYF. For the CDR3, the DNA is TGTGCCAGCAGCCCGGATTGGGGGGAGACCCAGTACTTC.

The DNA for the CDR3 is TGTGCCAGCAGCTTAGTAGTAGGGCCACACCCTGAAGCTTTCTTT. It yields the protein CASSLVVGPHPEAFF. The chain uses TRBV7-6 and TRBJ1-1; D unresolved. The CDR3 is 15 residues long. CDR1 is SGHVS and CDR2 is FNYEAQ in the germline V gene. The V end was cut by 1 base, the J end by 6 bases, with 15 bases between.

The rearrangement uses TRBV27 and TRBJ1-2; D not resolved. Germline V lookup: CDR1 MNHEY, CDR2 SMNVEV (reference sequence). Trimming took 1 base from V and 7 from J, leaving 16 bases between them. The length of the CDR3 is 15 residues. This CDR3 is CASSLFGSLLGGYTF. In nucleotides, the CDR3 is TGTGCCAGCAGTTTATTCGGCAGTCTCTTGGGTGGCTACACCTTC.

This clonotype has only a few counts. CDR3: CASTSGGPNYGYTF. CDR3 coding DNA: TGTGCCAGCACCTCTGGAGGGCCGAACTATGGCTACACCTTC. The chain combines TRBV27 with TRBJ1-2; D uncertain. CDR3 length: 14 residues. The V end lost 7 bases, the J end lost 2 bases, and 14 bases lay between the germline ends. CDR1 and CDR2 from the germline V gene are MNHEY and SMNVEV (reference sequence).

V usage is TRBV6-5 and J usage is TRBJ1-6; D is perhaps TRBD1 (6 bases). V was clipped by 2 bases and J by 6 bases, with 11 bases between them. The germline V gene has CDR1 MNHEY and CDR2 SVGAGI. This CDR3 spans 15 amino acids. The chain's CDR3 is CASSYGTGPNSPLHF. In DNA, the CDR3 is TGTGCCAGCAGTTACGGCACAGGGCCTAATTCACCCCTCCACTTT.